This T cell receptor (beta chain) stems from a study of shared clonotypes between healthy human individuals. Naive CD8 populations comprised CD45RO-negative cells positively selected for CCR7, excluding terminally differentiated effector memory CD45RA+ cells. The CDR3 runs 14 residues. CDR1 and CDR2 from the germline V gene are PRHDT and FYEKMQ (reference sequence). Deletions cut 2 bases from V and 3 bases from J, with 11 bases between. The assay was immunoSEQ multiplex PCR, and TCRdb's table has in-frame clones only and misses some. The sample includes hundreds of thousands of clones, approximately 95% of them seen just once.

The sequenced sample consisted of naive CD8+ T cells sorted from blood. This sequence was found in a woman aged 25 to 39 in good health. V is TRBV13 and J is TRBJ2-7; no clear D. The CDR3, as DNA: TGTGCCAGCAGCTTATTGGCAGAAAGCTACGAGCAGTACTTC. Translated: CASSLLAESYEQYF.